The 27 T cell receptor beta chains presented below share a single source sample, sequenced in a study of blood T cell repertoires in COVID-19. Clones were read by immunoSEQ multiplex PCR, and TCRdb kept only the in-frame ones, dropping some. This table has hundreds of thousands of clones, around 90% appearing once. The sequenced sample consisted of peripheral blood. Receptor source: a woman aged 45-65 years who had recovered from COVID-19.

V is TRBV7-3 and J is TRBJ2-3; 7 bases line up with TRBD2. This CDR3 is 12 amino acids long. Per germline, CDR1 SGHTA and CDR2 FQGTGA. J was trimmed by 5 bases and V by 5 bases; bases with no gene match: 1. CDR3 DNA: TGTGCCAGCAGCCGCGGGAGAGATACGCAGTATTTT. This translates into CASSRGRDTQYF.

The chain recombines TRBV2 with TRBJ1-6, with 7 bases fitting TRBD1. V dropped 6 bases and J dropped 6; count of bases not matched to a gene: 5. The CDR3 covers 14 residues. Per germline, CDR1 SNHLY and CDR2 FYNNEI. The CDR3 DNA sequence: TGTGCCAGCAGACTCGACAGGGCTAATTCACCCCTCCACTTT. Encoded protein: CASRLDRANSPLHF.

This chain links TRBV2 with TRBJ1-2; 7 positions agree with TRBD1. V lost 6 bases to trimming and J lost 2 bases; unmatched junction nucleotides: 3. The V gene's germline CDR1 is SNHLY and CDR2 FYNNEI. The CDR3 sequence is 13 residues long. The CDR3 sequence is CASRDRLNYGYTF. CDR3 coding DNA: TGTGCCAGCAGGGACAGGTTAAACTATGGCTACACCTTC. The full variable domain, its missing parts supplied by reference TRBV2 and TRBJ1-2, is EPEVTQTPSHQVTQMGQEVILRCVPISNHLYFYWYRQILGQKVEFLVSFYNNEISEKSEIFDDQFSVERPDGSNFTLKIRSTKLEDSAMYFCASRDRLNYGYTFGSGTRLTVV.

The V call is TRBV6-5, the J call TRBJ2-7, with D possibly TRBD2 on 7 matching bases. The CDR3 runs to 15 residues. Germline-derived CDR1 and CDR2 are MNHEY and SVGAGI. Deletions cut 8 bases from V and 3 bases from J, with 20 bases between. CDR3 amino acids: CASRGAPGDLYEQYF. For the CDR3, the DNA is TGTGCCAGCCGGGGGGCCCCGGGGGACCTCTACGAGCAGTACTTC.

The chain combines TRBV11-2 with TRBJ2-1; 7 positions match TRBD2. The CDR3 runs 16 residues. The germline V gene encodes CDR1 SGHAT and CDR2 FQNNGV. The V gene end was trimmed by 5 bases and the J gene end by 3 bases; junction bases not matched to a gene: 10. The CDR3 loop reads CASSPSGKRGYNEQFF. DNA for the CDR3: TGTGCCAGCAGCCCAAGTGGTAAGCGGGGCTACAATGAGCAGTTCTTC.

This rearrangement joins TRBV19 to TRBJ1-1; TRBD1 aligns across 10 bases. V shed 6 bases and J 6 bases; nucleotides not matched to a gene: 7. The length of the CDR3 is 14 residues. Germline CDR1 LNHDA, CDR2 SQIVND (reference sequence). CDR3: CASSPGQGSSEAFF. CDR3 sequence (DNA): TGTGCCAGTAGCCCGGGACAGGGGAGTTCTGAAGCTTTCTTT.

The chain joins TRBV19 to TRBJ2-1, with 7 bases that match TRBD1. This CDR3 region has 14 residues. Germline V gives CDR1 LNHDA, CDR2 SQIVND (reference sequence). Trimming at V came to 7 bases and at J to 5 bases, leaving 8 bases not matched to a gene. The CDR3 here is CASIPGTVDNEQFF. CDR3 DNA sequence: TGTGCCAGTATTCCCGGGACAGTTGACAATGAGCAGTTCTTC.

This chain joins TRBV6-2 or TRBV6-3 and TRBJ1-1; 10 nucleotides line up with TRBD1. J lost 6 bases, V lost 5 bases, and 3 bases had no gene match. The germline V gene has CDR1 MNHEY and CDR2 SVGEGT. This CDR3 has 13 amino acids. CDR3 coding DNA: TGTGCCAGCAGTCAAGGGACAGGGGCTGAAGCTTTCTTT. It specifies CASSQGTGAEAFF.

CDR3 coding DNA: TGTGCCAGCAGTACCACAGGGGAGAGTGCGAAAGCTTTCTTT. Encoded protein: CASSTTGESAKAFF. The V gene is TRBV28, the J gene TRBJ1-1; the match to TRBD1 covers 7 bases. The CDR3 loop spans 14 amino acids. Germline V lookup: CDR1 MDHEN, CDR2 SYDVKM. Germline trimming cut 5 bases from V and 9 bases from J; bases unmatched to any gene: 12.

The chain recombines TRBV28 with TRBJ2-7; D may be TRBD2 (7 bases). This CDR3 comprises 15 residues. CDR1 and CDR2 from the germline V gene are MDHEN and SYDVKM. V lost 6 bases and J 3 bases, leaving 18 bases between the germline ends. CDR3 in amino acids: CASSKGGGVVYEQYF. The CDR3 nucleotides are TGTGCCAGCAGCAAAGGGGGGGGAGTAGTCTACGAGCAGTACTTC.

This clone is a singleton in its sample. V gene TRBV7-2 combines with J gene TRBJ2-3, with TRBD2 matching over 7 bases. V shed 6 bases, J shed 0 bases, and the junction held 9 bases outside the gene matches. Germline V gene data show CDR1 as SGHTA and CDR2 as FQGNSA. The length of the CDR3 is 16 residues. CDR3 nucleotides: TGTGCCAGCAGTGACTGGGGGGGGATGAGCACAGATACGCAGTATTTT. Amino acid sequence: CASSDWGGMSTDTQYF.

J is TRBJ2-3 and V is TRBV30; the D gene is possibly TRBD2 (6 bases). The CDR3 is 15 amino acids. V lost 1 base and J 3 bases, leaving 14 bases between the germline ends. From germline, CDR1 is GTSNPN and CDR2 SVGIG (reference sequence). The CDR3: CAWSARGKETDTQYF. The DNA of the CDR3 is TGTGCCTGGAGTGCGCGGGGAAAGGAAACAGATACGCAGTATTTT.

This chain links TRBV7-2 with TRBJ2-7; 10 positions agree with TRBD2. Germline CDR1 is SGHTA and CDR2 is FQGNSA. There are 15 residues in the CDR3. V lost 5 bases and J lost 2; bases outside the gene matches: 6. The CDR3 DNA is TGTGCCAGCAGCCATGGAGGGACTAGCGCCTACGAGCAGTACTTC. Protein product: CASSHGGTSAYEQYF.

J is TRBJ1-1 and V is TRBV7-9; 9 positions agree with TRBD1. Trimming took 6 bases from V and 4 from J; bases not matched to a gene: 9. The CDR3 extends over 15 amino acids. Germline CDR1 is SEHNR and CDR2 is FQNEAQ (reference sequence). The CDR3 bases are TGTGCCAGCAGTTTGGTAGGGACAGGGAGCACTGAAGCTTTCTTT. This gives the protein CASSLVGTGSTEAFF.

This clone was detected only a few times. This rearrangement joins TRBV30 to TRBJ2-7; TRBD2 aligns across 11 bases. CDR1 GTSNPN and CDR2 SVGIG come from the germline V gene (reference sequence). Trimming cost V 4 bases and J 7 bases; bases outside gene matches: 6. This CDR3 has 13 amino acids. CDR3 protein: CAWNLAGGLEQYF. The CDR3 nucleotides read TGTGCCTGGAACCTAGCGGGGGGCCTTGAGCAGTACTTC.

V usage is TRBV28 and J usage is TRBJ2-3, with D maybe TRBD1 (6 bases). Germline V lookup: CDR1 MDHEN, CDR2 SYDVKM. This CDR3 region has 15 residues. V lost 3 bases and J lost 0, with 10 bases in between. CDR3 amino acids: CASSFRTASTDTQYF. For the CDR3, the DNA is TGTGCCAGCAGTTTTCGGACAGCTAGCACAGATACGCAGTATTTT.

This clone was detected a few times. This chain uses TRBV3-1 (or the pseudogene TRBV3-2) with TRBJ1-1; 9 positions match TRBD1. The J segment lost 0 bases and the V segment lost 2 bases, leaving 7 bases of the junction unmatched. The CDR3 consists of 17 residues. Germline V gene sequence: CDR1 LGHDT, CDR2 YNNKEL (reference sequence). The CDR3 spells CASSQHTRTGVNTEAFF. The CDR3 region has the DNA TGTGCCAGCAGCCAACATACCAGGACAGGGGTGAACACTGAAGCTTTCTTT.

This clone was counted a single time. V is TRBV5-1 and J is TRBJ1-2, with 8 bases identical to TRBD1. Trimming cost V 4 bases and J 6 bases; bases outside gene matches: 8. This CDR3 is built from 14 residues. Looked up from germline, CDR1 is SGHRS and CDR2 is YFSETQ. The CDR3 region has the DNA TGCGCCAGCAGCGTAGGGGACAGGACAGATGGCTACACCTTC. It translates to CASSVGDRTDGYTF.

The chain joins TRBV10-3 to TRBJ2-7, with D possibly matching TRBD2 (5 bases). CDR1 ENHRY and CDR2 SYGVKD come from the germline V gene. This CDR3 spans 13 amino acids. Between the trimmed V and J ends, which lost 8 bases and 1 base, there was a span of 12 bases. CDR3 in amino acids: CAIGGGPSYEQYF. The CDR3, as DNA: TGTGCCATCGGTGGAGGCCCGTCCTACGAGCAGTACTTC.

The chain employs TRBV30 and TRBJ2-1; TRBD1 agrees at 7 bases. The germline V gene has CDR1 GTSNPN and CDR2 SVGIG (reference sequence). The V and J ends lost 5 bases and 0 bases, in that order; junction bases with no gene match: 7. This CDR3 is built from 15 residues. Here the CDR3 reads CAWERGHSSYNEQFF. The CDR3 DNA sequence: TGTGCCTGGGAGAGGGGGCATAGCTCCTACAATGAGCAGTTCTTC.

This chain connects TRBV5-4 to TRBJ1-2; D gene uncertain. Between the trimmed V and J ends, which lost 1 base and 2 bases, there was a span of 6 bases. This CDR3 region has 13 residues. Germline CDR1 reads SGHNT; CDR2 reads YYREEE (reference sequence). This chain's CDR3 is CASSLSRNYGYTF. Here the CDR3 DNA reads TGTGCCAGCAGCTTGTCCAGGAACTATGGCTACACCTTC. The full variable domain, with the rest looked up from reference TRBV5-4 and TRBJ1-2, is ETGVTQSPTHLIKTRGQQVTLRCSSQSGHNTVSWYQQALGQGPQFIFQYYREEENGRGNFPPRFSGLQFPNYSSELNVNALELDDSALYLCASSLSRNYGYTFGSGTRLTVV.

J is TRBJ1-5 and V is TRBV7-8; 7 bases are shared with TRBD1. The CDR3 is 15 amino acids. V trimming: 4 bases; J trimming: 0 bases; junction bases outside the gene matches: 3. Germline values: CDR1 SGHVS, CDR2 FQNEAQ. The CDR3 coding sequence is TGTGCCAGCAGCTCAACAGGGGTTAGCAATCAGCCCCAGCATTTT. Amino acids: CASSSTGVSNQPQHF.

The chain recombines TRBV18 with TRBJ2-7; possibly TRBD2 for D (7 bases). In germline, CDR1 is KGHSH, CDR2 LQKENI. V was trimmed by 2 bases and J by 7 bases, leaving 21 bases between them. The CDR3 loop spans 16 amino acids. The CDR3 spells CASSPWWGGLLGEQYF. DNA of the CDR3: TGTGCCAGCTCACCATGGTGGGGGGGGCTTTTAGGGGAGCAGTACTTC. The full variable domain, with the rest looked up from reference TRBV18 and TRBJ2-7, is NAGVMQNPRHLVRRRGQEARLRCSPMKGHSHVYWYRQLPEEGLKFMVYLQKENIIDESGMPKERFSAEFPKEGPSILRIQQVVRGDSAAYFCASSPWWGGLLGEQYFGPGTRLTVT.

The chain links TRBV7-8 to TRBJ2-3, with unresolved D. V lost 0 bases, J lost 2 bases, and 9 bases lay in between. Germline values: CDR1 SGHVS, CDR2 FQNEAQ. CDR3 size: 15 residues. The CDR3 DNA reads as TGTGCCAGCAGCTTAGCCGCGCTTTACACAGATACGCAGTATTTT. Residues: CASSLAALYTDTQYF.

The V call is TRBV7-9, the J call TRBJ1-2; TRBD1 might be the D (5 bases). The V and J ends lost 5 bases and 5 bases respectively, with 12 bases between them. Germline CDR1 and CDR2: SEHNR and FQNEAQ (reference sequence). This CDR3 has 13 amino acids. The CDR3 region has the DNA TGTGCCAGCAGCCCACGGGGGGAGTATGGCTACACCTTC. Its protein is CASSPRGEYGYTF.

The chain uses TRBV6-1 and TRBJ1-3, with D perhaps TRBD1 (5 bases). The CDR3 has 16 residues. Between the trimmed V and J ends, which lost 3 bases and 0 bases, there was a span of 12 bases. Germline CDR1 MNHNS, CDR2 SASEGT. DNA of the CDR3: TGTGCCAGCAGTGACCCAGGGTGGAACTCTGGAAACACCATATATTTT. Translating gives CASSDPGWNSGNTIYF.

The rearrangement links TRBV6-2 or TRBV6-3 to TRBJ1-5; no reliable D call. This CDR3 has 17 amino acids. The V end was cut by 2 bases, the J end by 4 bases, with 18 bases between. Germline lookup yields CDR1 MNHEY and CDR2 SVGEGT. CDR3 region: CASSYPRVRYNNQPQHF. In DNA form, the CDR3 reads TGTGCCAGCAGTTACCCGAGGGTCAGGTACAATAATCAGCCCCAGCATTTT.